This TCR beta chain is from a study of Graves' ophthalmopathy and Graves' hyperthyroidism. On this clonotype: Its target is not known.

Patients were excluded if they had other autoimmune diseases or uncontrolled infections, and likewise if pregnancy or lactation applied. This CDR3 is 12 amino acids long. With V trimmed by 4 bases and J by 7 bases, 5 bases remained unmatched. CDR1 is DFQATT, CDR2 SNEGSKA, per germline (reference sequence). General study findings and limits: Separation of ophthalmopathy from stable hyperthyroidism was achieved by a 13-signature model, at roughly 90% sensitivity and roughly 81% specificity.

The authors amplified TCR beta CDR3 regions from RNA transcripts. HTBI primers served in a first-round RT-PCR, which a second-round multiplex PCR followed. TCRdb re-analysed the multiplex PCR reads in MiXCR, keeping a single row per CDR3 protein. Here the sample spans over a million distinct CDR3 sequences, around a third being singletons. The source is an adult man with Graves' hyperthyroidism. Sample: peripheral blood or thyroid tissue (not recorded which). V is TRBV20-1 and J is TRBJ1-1; 8 bases are a match to TRBD1. CDR3: CSANQGAYEAFF. The CDR3 nucleotides are TGCAGTGCTAACCAGGGGGCGTATGAAGCTTTCTTT.